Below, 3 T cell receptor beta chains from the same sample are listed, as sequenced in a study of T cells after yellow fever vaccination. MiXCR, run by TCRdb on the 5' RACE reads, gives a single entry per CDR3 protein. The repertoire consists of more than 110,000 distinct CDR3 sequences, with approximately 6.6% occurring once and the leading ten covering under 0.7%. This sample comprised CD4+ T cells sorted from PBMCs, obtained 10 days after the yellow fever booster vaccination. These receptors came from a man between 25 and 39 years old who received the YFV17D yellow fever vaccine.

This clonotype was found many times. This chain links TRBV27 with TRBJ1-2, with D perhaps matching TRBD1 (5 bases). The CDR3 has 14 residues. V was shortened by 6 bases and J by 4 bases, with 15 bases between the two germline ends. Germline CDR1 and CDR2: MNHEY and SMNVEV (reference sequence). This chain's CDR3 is CASRQGSISYGYTF. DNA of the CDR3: TGTGCCAGCAGGCAGGGCTCTATAAGCTATGGCTACACCTTC.

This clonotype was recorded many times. DNA for the CDR3: TGTGCGGTCAACGGGGACAGGGGGCTGAATGAGCAGTTCTTC. Translated, it gives CAVNGDRGLNEQFF. The rearrangement joins TRBV7-9 to TRBJ2-1; 12 nucleotides line up with TRBD1. Germline CDR1 SEHNR, CDR2 FQNEAQ (reference sequence). The CDR3 is 14 residues long. Together with reference TRBV7-9 and TRBJ2-1, the CDR3 gives the full variable domain: DTGVSQNPRHKITKRGQNVTFRCDPISEHNRLYWYRQTLGQGPEFLTYFQNEAQLEKSRLLSDRFSAERPKGSFSTLEIQRTEQGDSAMYLCAVNGDRGLNEQFFGPGTRLTVL.

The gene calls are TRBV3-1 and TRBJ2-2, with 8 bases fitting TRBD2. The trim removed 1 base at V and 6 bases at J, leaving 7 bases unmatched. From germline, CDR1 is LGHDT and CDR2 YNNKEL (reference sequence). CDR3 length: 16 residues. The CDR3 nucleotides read TGTGCCAGCAGCCAAGTCGGCGGGAGGTGGGCCGGGGAGCTGTTTTTT. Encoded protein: CASSQVGGRWAGELFF.